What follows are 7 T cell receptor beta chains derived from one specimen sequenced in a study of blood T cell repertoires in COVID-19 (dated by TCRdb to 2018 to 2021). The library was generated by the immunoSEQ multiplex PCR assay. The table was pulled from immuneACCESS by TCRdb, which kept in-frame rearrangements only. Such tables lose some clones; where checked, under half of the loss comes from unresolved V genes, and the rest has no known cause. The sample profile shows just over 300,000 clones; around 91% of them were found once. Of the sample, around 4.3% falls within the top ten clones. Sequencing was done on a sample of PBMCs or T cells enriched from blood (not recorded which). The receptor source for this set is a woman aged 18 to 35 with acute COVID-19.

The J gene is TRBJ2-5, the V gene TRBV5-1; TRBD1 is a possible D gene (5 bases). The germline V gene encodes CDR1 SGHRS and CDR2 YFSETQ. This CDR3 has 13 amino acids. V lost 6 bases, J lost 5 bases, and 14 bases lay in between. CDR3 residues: CASNLRVGETQYF. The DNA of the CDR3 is TGCGCCAGCAATCTCAGGGTGGGGGAGACCCAGTACTTC.

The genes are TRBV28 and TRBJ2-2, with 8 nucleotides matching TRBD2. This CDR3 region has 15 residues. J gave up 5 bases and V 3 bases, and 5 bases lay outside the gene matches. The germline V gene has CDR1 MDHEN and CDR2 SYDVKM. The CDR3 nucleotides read TGTGCCAGCAGTTTCCCCGGGAGGGGTACCGGGGAGCTGTTTTTT. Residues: CASSFPGRGTGELFF.

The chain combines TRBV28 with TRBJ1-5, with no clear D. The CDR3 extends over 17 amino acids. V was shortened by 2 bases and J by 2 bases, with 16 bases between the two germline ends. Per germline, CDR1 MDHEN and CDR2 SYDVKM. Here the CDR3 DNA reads TGTGCCAGCAGTTTACCCCAAACGGGGTTCGGCAATCAGCCCCAGCATTTT. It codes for CASSLPQTGFGNQPQHF. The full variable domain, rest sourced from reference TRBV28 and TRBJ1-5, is DVKVTQSSRYLVKRTGEKVFLECVQDMDHENMFWYRQDPGLGLRLIYFSYDVKMKEKGDIPEGYSVSREKKERFSLILESASTNQTSMYLCASSLPQTGFGNQPQHFGDGTRLSIL.

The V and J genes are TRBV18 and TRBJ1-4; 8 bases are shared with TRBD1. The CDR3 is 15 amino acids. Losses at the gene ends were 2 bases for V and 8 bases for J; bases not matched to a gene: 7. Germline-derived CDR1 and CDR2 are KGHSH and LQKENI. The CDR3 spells CASSPRAGGEEKLFF. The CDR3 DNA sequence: TGTGCCAGCTCACCAAGGGCAGGGGGCGAAGAAAAACTGTTTTTT.

The DNA of the CDR3 is TGTGCCAGCAGTGAAGAAGCCTATGGCTACACCTTC. This gives the protein CASSEEAYGYTF. The rearrangement uses TRBV6-1 and TRBJ1-2; D gene ambiguous. This CDR3 is built from 12 residues. Between the trimmed V and J ends, which lost 1 base and 4 bases, there was a span of 4 bases. The germline V gene has CDR1 MNHNS and CDR2 SASEGT.

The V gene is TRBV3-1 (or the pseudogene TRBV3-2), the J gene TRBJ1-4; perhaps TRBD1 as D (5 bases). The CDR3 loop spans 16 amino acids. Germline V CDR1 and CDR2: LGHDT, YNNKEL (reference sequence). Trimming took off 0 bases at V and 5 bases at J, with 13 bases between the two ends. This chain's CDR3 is CASSQDRQPENEKLFF. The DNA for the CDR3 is TGTGCCAGCAGCCAAGATAGACAGCCAGAGAATGAAAAACTGTTTTTT.

The CDR3 coding sequence is TGCAGCATTGGGAGGGACGGCACTGAAGCTTTCTTT. It translates to CSIGRDGTEAFF. V is TRBV29-1 and J is TRBJ1-1; D may be TRBD1 (5 bases). V was pared by 8 bases and J by 4 bases, with 14 bases between. Germline assignment: CDR1 SQVTM and CDR2 ANQGSEA. This CDR3 region has 12 residues.